This passage covers 20 T cell receptor beta chains from one sample sequenced in a study of graft-versus-host responses after intestinal transplantation (dated by TCRdb to the early 2020s). Their specific antigens are unknown. The time point label on this specimen signifies: cells obtained before transplantation from donor or recipient. The library was produced with the immunoSEQ multiplex PCR assay. The immuneACCESS repertoire file appears here via TCRdb, limited to in-frame rearrangements. These files lack a portion of the clones; in checked studies, under half of the deficit traces to unresolved V genes, and the cause of the others is not known. The sample yields 70,000 or so clones; over 75% were counted once. The top ten constitute 0.35% to 0.4% of the sample. Material: unstimulated CD4+ T cells sorted from spleen or lymph node cells, obtained before transplant. The receptor source for this set is a human donor who was the organ donor for an intestinal transplant.

The chain recombines TRBV9 with TRBJ1-5; no definite D call. Trimming took off 2 bases at V and 3 bases at J, with 12 bases between the two ends. The CDR3 is made up of 15 amino acids. In germline, CDR1 is SGDLS, CDR2 YYNGEE. The CDR3 region is CASSVGGQINQPQHF. The DNA for the CDR3 is TGTGCCAGCAGCGTCGGTGGGCAGATCAATCAGCCCCAGCATTTT.

The rearrangement uses TRBV7-2 and TRBJ1-1; 8 positions match TRBD1. Unmatched junction bases numbered 7, after V lost 0 bases and J lost 4 bases. Germline assignment: CDR1 SGHTA and CDR2 FQGNSA. The CDR3 runs to 16 residues. The CDR3: CASSLAGQGWGTEAFF. The CDR3 region has the DNA TGTGCCAGCAGCTTAGCCGGACAGGGATGGGGCACTGAAGCTTTCTTT.

The V call is TRBV19, the J call TRBJ2-2; 8 bases match TRBD1. CDR1 is LNHDA and CDR2 is SQIVND in the germline V gene (reference sequence). This CDR3 has 16 amino acids. V shed 1 base, J shed 1 base, and the junction held 2 bases outside the gene matches. For the CDR3, the DNA is TGTGCCAGTAGTATAGCTGGGACAGGGAACACCGGGGAGCTGTTTTTT. Protein: CASSIAGTGNTGELFF.

CDR3 sequence reads: CASSYVQGNSPLHF. The CDR3 DNA is TGTGCCAGCAGCTACGTACAGGGGAATTCACCCCTCCACTTT. The V call is TRBV28, the J call TRBJ1-6; TRBD1 matches at 7 bases. The CDR3 runs 14 residues. CDR1 is MDHEN, CDR2 SYDVKM, per germline. V was pared by 6 bases and J by 7 bases, with 6 bases of the junction left unmatched.

J is TRBJ1-1 and V is TRBV7-6; the D gene is possibly TRBD1 (5 bases). The CDR3 runs 13 residues. V was trimmed by 2 bases and J by 11 bases, leaving 15 bases between them. Germline V CDR1 and CDR2: SGHVS, FNYEAQ. CDR3 sequence (DNA): TGTGCCAGCAGCTTAACAGCAGGGTTTGTTGCTTTCTTT. Translated: CASSLTAGFVAFF.

V and J are TRBV2 and TRBJ2-3; no reliable D call. V was clipped by 3 bases and J by 3 bases, with 13 bases between them. The CDR3 loop spans 15 amino acids. Germline CDR1 and CDR2: SNHLY and FYNNEI. Written as DNA, the CDR3 is TGTGCCAGCAGTGATATGACGGGTCCGACAGATACGCAGTATTTT. This gives the protein CASSDMTGPTDTQYF.

V usage is TRBV28 and J usage is TRBJ1-3, with D possibly TRBD1 on 5 matching bases. The CDR3 is 15 amino acids. Trimming pared 3 bases from V and 5 bases from J, leaving 14 bases between. Per germline, CDR1 MDHEN and CDR2 SYDVKM. CDR3 region: CASSLGQLIRNTIYF. CDR3 nucleotide sequence: TGTGCCAGCAGTTTGGGGCAACTCATTAGAAACACCATATATTTT. Full variable domain (remainder filled in from reference TRBV28 and TRBJ1-3): DVKVTQSSRYLVKRTGEKVFLECVQDMDHENMFWYRQDPGLGLRLIYFSYDVKMKEKGDIPEGYSVSREKKERFSLILESASTNQTSMYLCASSLGQLIRNTIYFGEGSWLTVV.

Concerning this clone itself: Its ends do not fully match the called genes, so a read error is possible. The rearrangement uses TRBV7-7 and TRBJ2-1, with 8 bases lining up with TRBD1. The CDR3 spans 13 residues. Germline V gives CDR1 SSHAT, CDR2 FNYEAQ (reference sequence). CDR3 bases: TGTGCTAGCAGCCCGGCCCAAGGACAGGGGCAGTTCTTC. Its translation: CASSPAQGQGQFF. The full variable domain, in which reference TRBV7-7 and TRBJ2-1 provide the parts outside the CDR3, is GAGVSQSPRYKVTKRGQDVTLRCDPISSHATLYWYQQALGQGPEFLTYFNYEAQPDKSGLPSDRFSAERPEGSISTLTIQRTEQRDSAMYRCASSPAQGQGQFFGPGTRLTVL.

The count of this clone is one. This chain uses TRBV28 with TRBJ1-2, with D perhaps TRBD1 (5 bases). V was clipped by 6 bases and J by 0 bases, with 11 bases between them. The germline V gene has CDR1 MDHEN and CDR2 SYDVKM. The CDR3 has 14 amino acids. In nucleotides, the CDR3 is TGTGCCAGCAGACCGCCGACAGCTAACTATGGCTACACCTTC. Protein product: CASRPPTANYGYTF.

V and J are TRBV5-5 and TRBJ2-7; D is ambiguous. In germline, CDR1 is SGHKS, CDR2 YYEKEE (reference sequence). V was pared by 1 base and J by 0 bases, with 14 bases between. This CDR3 is 16 amino acids long. CDR3 sequence: CASSLMGRSNSYEQYV. The CDR3 DNA sequence: TGTGCCAGCAGCTTGATGGGCAGGTCGAACTCCTACGAGCAGTACGTC.

The chain has TRBV19 and TRBJ2-2, with 9 positions matching TRBD1. CDR1 is LNHDA and CDR2 is SQIVND in the germline V gene (reference sequence). The V segment lost 6 bases and the J segment 5 bases; nucleotides outside the gene matches: 4. The CDR3 totals 14 residues. The chain's CDR3 is CASRTGTGTGELFF. In nucleotides, the CDR3 is TGTGCCAGTAGAACCGGGACAGGGACCGGGGAGCTGTTTTTT.

This chain uses TRBV7-2 with TRBJ2-3; D is perhaps TRBD2 (6 bases). V dropped 5 bases and J dropped 3 bases, with 15 bases sitting between them. Per germline, CDR1 SGHTA and CDR2 FQGNSA. CDR3 length: 15 amino acids. The CDR3 DNA reads TGTGCCAGCAGCCAGACCCCGACTAGAACAGATACGCAGTATTTT. This translates into CASSQTPTRTDTQYF.

The rearrangement links TRBV18 to TRBJ2-7; maybe TRBD1 (6 bases). In germline, CDR1 is KGHSH, CDR2 LQKENI. The CDR3 loop spans 14 amino acids. V dropped 3 bases and J dropped 2 bases, with 11 bases sitting between them. CDR3 DNA: TGTGCCAGCTCACCGCTCCGGGACACCTACGAGCAGTACGTC. As protein: CASSPLRDTYEQYV.

CDR3 region: CASSLLQSNEKLFF. The CDR3, as DNA: TGTGCCAGCAGTTTACTGCAGTCTAATGAAAAACTGTTTTTT. This chain connects TRBV28 to TRBJ1-4; no reliable D call. The length of the CDR3 is 14 residues. The V and J ends lost 2 bases and 3 bases respectively, with 7 bases between them. Germline V CDR1 and CDR2: MDHEN, SYDVKM.

This clone appeared a few times. This chain uses TRBV4-2 with TRBJ2-1; 9 nucleotides match TRBD1. Germline loops: CDR1 LGHNA, CDR2 YNFKEQ. V trimming: 4 bases; J trimming: 4 bases; junction bases outside the gene matches: 5. The CDR3 contains 15 residues. The CDR3 bases are TGTGCCAGCAGCCTATTGGGGACAGGGTACAATGAGCAGTTCTTC. Amino acids: CASSLLGTGYNEQFF.

The chain links TRBV15 to TRBJ1-1; no firm D call. Trimming left V 5 bases short and J 0 bases short, with 10 bases between. This CDR3 is 14 amino acids long. CDR1 is LNHNV, CDR2 YYDKDF, per germline (reference sequence). The CDR3 region has the DNA TGTGCCACCAGCCCCCAGTTCCTGAACACTGAAGCTTTCTTT. It yields the protein CATSPQFLNTEAFF. The whole variable domain, filled in from reference TRBV15 and TRBJ1-1, reads DAMVIQNPRYQVTQFGKPVTLSCSQTLNHNVMYWYQQKSSQAPKLLFHYYDKDFNNEADTPDNFQSRRPNTSFCFLDIRSPGLGDTAMYLCATSPQFLNTEAFFGQGTRLTVV.

The V and J genes are TRBV1 and TRBJ1-1; the D call in the table, TRBD1, was not verified against the DNA. TRBV1 is annotated as a pseudogene. The CDR3 is 15 amino acids. Here the CDR3 DNA reads TGCACCAGCAGCGGGGGACAGGGTTGGTACACTGAAGCTTTCTTT. Translation gives CTSSGGQGWYTEAFF.

This chain uses TRBV7-6 with TRBJ2-2, with 13 bases fitting TRBD2. This CDR3 is 17 amino acids long. Per the germline V gene, CDR1 is SGHVS and CDR2 is FNYEAQ. Trimming cost V 5 bases and J 6 bases; bases outside gene matches: 9. CDR3 region: CASSLRLAGGPSGELFF. The CDR3 DNA reads TGTGCCAGCAGCCTACGACTAGCGGGGGGCCCATCCGGGGAGCTGTTTTTT.

The rearrangement links TRBV5-4 to TRBJ1-4; maybe TRBD1 (5 bases). Germline V gives CDR1 SGHNT, CDR2 YYREEE (reference sequence). The CDR3 has 15 residues. V was clipped by 0 bases and J by 5 bases, with 11 bases between them. The CDR3, as DNA: TGTGCCAGCAGCTTGGTCCAGGGAAGGAATGAAAAACTGTTTTTT. Translating it yields CASSLVQGRNEKLFF.

This clone was seen more than once but under ten times. This chain joins TRBV27 and TRBJ1-2; D uncertain. CDR1 is MNHEY and CDR2 is SMNVEV in the germline V gene (reference sequence). V shed 6 bases and J shed 0 bases, with 11 bases lying between them. The CDR3 extends over 14 amino acids. The CDR3 DNA reads as TGTGCCAGCAGCCTACTTGGAGCTAACTATGGCTACACCTTC. It translates to CASSLLGANYGYTF.